Described below is a single TCR beta chain sequence and its context. The entry originates in a study of blood T cells in healthy people across ages. Germline CDR1 is SGHTA and CDR2 is FQGNSA. Losses at the gene ends were 1 base for V and 2 bases for J; bases not matched to a gene: 7. This CDR3 comprises 19 residues. A second PCR of about 6 to 12 cycles used a sample-barcoded 5' primer and a J-beta primer mix. A single record per CDR3 protein comes from TCRdb applying MiXCR to the 5' RACE reads. The repertoire holds more than 1,400,000 distinct CDR3 sequences, with about 40% as singletons. Material: blood. The rearrangement joins TRBV7-2 to TRBJ2-4; TRBD2 matches at 14 bases. This TCR was recovered from a woman in her late teens or twenties in good health. The CDR3 region is CASSLVRLAGGKSKNIQYF. The CDR3 DNA sequence: TGTGCCAGCAGCTTAGTAAGACTAGCGGGAGGGAAGTCCAAAAACATTCAGTACTTC.